The 31 T cell receptor beta chains listed next were all sequenced from one sample in a study of shared clonotypes between healthy human individuals. Assay: immunoSEQ multiplex PCR; the TCRdb copy retains only in-frame clones and omits some. The data contain roughly 450,000 clones, 79% of them singletons. Material for sequencing was PBMCs. The receptors originated from a woman in her thirties or forties in good health. Some clones in this sample may be carry-over from other donors' samples.

The chain couples TRBV6-5 to TRBJ2-2; D perhaps matches TRBD2 (6 bases). CDR1 is MNHEY, CDR2 SVGAGI, per germline. Trimming shortened V by 5 bases and J by 0 bases, and 10 bases separated the two germline ends. The CDR3 contains 15 residues. In nucleotides, the CDR3 is TGTGCCAGCAGTCGGACTACTTCGAACACCGGGGAGCTGTTTTTT. Its translation: CASSRTTSNTGELFF.

J is TRBJ2-1 and V is TRBV10-3; possibly TRBD2 for D (6 bases). V lost 7 bases, J lost 8 bases, and 27 bases lay in between. Germline V CDR1 and CDR2: ENHRY, SYGVKD. The CDR3 runs 17 residues. CDR3 residues: CAITGPLATLLIYEQFF. DNA of the CDR3: TGTGCCATCACAGGCCCTCTAGCGACCCTTCTGATCTATGAGCAGTTCTTC.

V gene TRBV6-5 combines with J gene TRBJ2-7; no clear D gene. From germline, CDR1 is MNHEY and CDR2 SVGAGI. The CDR3 covers 13 residues. V was cut by 7 bases and J by 3 bases, with 13 bases left in between. In nucleotides, the CDR3 is TGTGCCAGCACCCCCCGGCCGAACTACGAGCAGTACTTC. This sequence encodes CASTPRPNYEQYF.

The chain joins TRBV29-1 to TRBJ2-2; 9 bases are a match to TRBD1. V was clipped by 7 bases and J by 6 bases; unmatched bases: 6. The CDR3 contains 13 residues. Germline lookup yields CDR1 SQVTM and CDR2 ANQGSEA. CDR3 loop: CSARQGGPGELFF. CDR3 coding DNA: TGCAGCGCCAGACAGGGGGGCCCCGGGGAGCTGTTTTTT.

The rearrangement joins TRBV27 to TRBJ2-3, with TRBD1 matching 9 bases. The V segment lost 7 bases and the J segment 1 base; nucleotides outside the gene matches: 12. Germline V gene lookup returns CDR1 MNHEY and CDR2 SMNVEV (reference sequence). This CDR3 contains 17 residues. CDR3 protein: CASTPCGTGTCTDTQYF. The CDR3 bases are TGTGCCAGCACCCCTTGTGGGACAGGGACTTGCACAGATACGCAGTATTTT.

This clone was seen a handful of times. This chain links TRBV7-2 with TRBJ1-5; TRBD1 matches 8 bases. The trim removed 5 bases at V and 1 base at J, leaving 4 bases unmatched. The V gene's germline CDR1 is SGHTA and CDR2 FQGNSA. The CDR3 has 15 amino acids. This chain's CDR3 is CASSPRTGSNQPQHF. The CDR3 DNA reads TGTGCCAGCAGCCCCCGGACAGGGAGCAATCAGCCCCAGCATTTT.

This clone has just a few counts. This chain connects TRBV28 to TRBJ2-7, with 8 bases that match TRBD2. The CDR3 covers 16 residues. Trimming cost V 10 bases and J 2 bases; bases outside gene matches: 16. Germline loops: CDR1 MDHEN, CDR2 SYDVKM. The CDR3 is CATQDRGGHRPYEQYF. The CDR3 DNA follows: TGTGCCACACAAGACCGGGGGGGACATCGTCCCTACGAGCAGTACTTC.

The gene calls are TRBV29-1 and TRBJ2-4; 8 bases map to TRBD2. J was trimmed by 8 bases and V by 3 bases; bases with no gene match: 6. The CDR3 spans 13 residues. Per the germline V gene, CDR1 is SQVTM and CDR2 is ANQGSEA. The CDR3 loop is CSVESGGRDIQYF. The DNA of the CDR3 is TGCAGCGTTGAGTCGGGGGGGAGGGACATTCAGTACTTC. Full variable domain (outside the CDR3, taken from reference TRBV29-1 and TRBJ2-4): SAVISQKPSRDICQRGTSLTIQCQVDSQVTMMFWYRQQPGQSLTLIATANQGSEATYESGFVIDKFPISRPNLTFSTLTVSNMSPEDSSIYLCSVESGGRDIQYFGAGTRLSVL.

This clone was observed at least ten times. The J gene is TRBJ2-7, the V gene TRBV5-4, with a possible D match to TRBD2 (6 bases). Germline V gene lookup returns CDR1 SGHNT and CDR2 YYREEE (reference sequence). V was clipped by 2 bases and J by 0 bases, with 12 bases between them. The CDR3 extends over 15 amino acids. The CDR3 here is CASSLGGASSYEQYF. For the CDR3, the DNA is TGTGCCAGCAGCTTAGGCGGGGCGAGCTCCTACGAGCAGTACTTC.

The genes are TRBV7-6 and TRBJ1-4; a weak D match, TRBD1 (6 bases). The CDR3 covers 14 residues. V lost 5 bases and J lost 7, with 14 bases in between. Germline lookup yields CDR1 SGHVS and CDR2 FNYEAQ. CDR3 sequence: CASSQGLGGEKLFF. In nucleotides, the CDR3 is TGTGCCAGCAGCCAGGGTTTAGGGGGTGAAAAACTGTTTTTT.

The chain uses TRBV5-4 and TRBJ2-1; TRBD2 aligns across 10 bases. The CDR3 has 14 residues. V shed 3 bases and J 8 bases; nucleotides not matched to a gene: 5. Per the germline V gene, CDR1 is SGHNT and CDR2 is YYREEE (reference sequence). CDR3 in DNA: TGTGCCAGCAGCTCGGGACTAGCGCAGGATGAGCAGTTCTTC. Translated: CASSSGLAQDEQFF.

The chain couples TRBV10-3 to TRBJ1-5, with D perhaps matching TRBD1 (5 bases). Deletions cut 1 base from V and 6 bases from J, with 19 bases between. CDR3 length: 17 amino acids. Germline V gene sequence: CDR1 ENHRY, CDR2 SYGVKD. This CDR3 reads CAISEYHVQSGGQPQHF. The CDR3 DNA reads as TGTGCCATCAGTGAGTATCACGTCCAAAGTGGGGGTCAGCCCCAGCATTTT.

Note on this clone: Other DNA variants within this sample encode the same CDR3. The gene calls are TRBV7-9 and TRBJ2-3, with TRBD2 matching 11 bases. This CDR3 region has 13 residues. V was clipped by 6 bases and J by 5 bases; unmatched bases: 1. Germline V gives CDR1 SEHNR, CDR2 FQNEAQ (reference sequence). For the CDR3, the DNA is TGTGCCAGCAGTCTAGCGGGAGGAGATACGCAGTATTTT. It yields the protein CASSLAGGDTQYF.

As for this clone: Other DNA sequences in the same sample also yield this CDR3. The chain links TRBV29-1 to TRBJ2-7, with 10 bases identical to TRBD2. CDR1 is SQVTM and CDR2 is ANQGSEA in the germline V gene. This CDR3 has 13 amino acids. After removal of 4 bases from V and 0 bases from J, the junction contained 0 bases not matched to a gene. CDR3 protein: CSVGTSGSYEQYF. Here the CDR3 DNA reads TGCAGCGTTGGGACTAGCGGCTCCTACGAGCAGTACTTC.

V gene TRBV5-1 combines with J gene TRBJ2-5, with D tentatively TRBD2 (5 bases). Germline CDR1 reads SGHRS; CDR2 reads YFSETQ. The V end was cut by 0 bases, the J end by 3 bases, with 9 bases between. The CDR3 extends over 14 amino acids. The CDR3 DNA reads TGCGCCAGCAGCTTGGGAGGGCACGAAGAGACCCAGTACTTC. Protein product: CASSLGGHEETQYF.

This chain uses TRBV14 with TRBJ1-2; maybe TRBD1 (5 bases). Germline CDR1 reads SGHDN; CDR2 reads FVKESK. V dropped 4 bases and J dropped 6 bases, with 12 bases sitting between them. The CDR3 has 13 amino acids. Here the CDR3 DNA reads TGTGCCAGCAGCCTCAGGGTTTCGGATGGCTACACCTTC. Translation gives CASSLRVSDGYTF.

This chain uses TRBV18 with TRBJ2-5, with D perhaps given as TRBD1 or TRBD2 (5 bases each). In germline, CDR1 is KGHSH, CDR2 LQKENI. Trimming removed 5 bases at V and 1 base at J, with 11 bases between. The CDR3 extends over 14 amino acids. The CDR3 sequence: CASSSRAGQETQYF. The CDR3 DNA is TGTGCCAGCTCATCCAGGGCGGGCCAAGAGACCCAGTACTTC.

The chain combines TRBV6-5 with TRBJ2-3; D unclear. Trimming removed 0 bases at V and 10 bases at J, with 20 bases between. This CDR3 has 16 amino acids. Germline CDR1 reads MNHEY; CDR2 reads SVGAGI. As DNA, the CDR3 is TGTGCCAGCAGTTACTCGACGACTCATGGGGAAGGTGCGCAGTATTTT. It is translated as CASSYSTTHGEGAQYF.

The chain uses TRBV11-3 and TRBJ2-5, with 13 nucleotides matching TRBD2. The CDR3 sequence is 16 residues long. Trimming removed 5 bases from V and 3 bases from J; junction bases left unmatched: 6. Germline CDR1 reads SGHNT; CDR2 reads YENEEA. The CDR3 DNA reads TGTGCCAGCAGCCAAGGACTAGCGGGAGTAGAAGAGACCCAGTACTTC. Translation: CASSQGLAGVEETQYF.

The chain couples TRBV5-5 to TRBJ2-6; 7 bases fit TRBD2. V dropped 4 bases and J dropped 0; count of bases not matched to a gene: 4. Germline loops: CDR1 SGHKS, CDR2 YYEKEE (reference sequence). There are 16 residues in the CDR3. The CDR3 reads CASSLRGDSGANVLTF. The CDR3 DNA reads as TGTGCCAGCAGCCTCCGGGGGGACTCTGGGGCCAACGTCCTGACTTTC.

V gene TRBV28 combines with J gene TRBJ1-1; maybe TRBD1 (5 bases). The CDR3 is 16 amino acids. Germline CDR1 and CDR2: MDHEN and SYDVKM. V gave up 4 bases and J gave up 3 bases, with 18 bases separating them. CDR3 loop: CASSSPGFGGDTEAFF. CDR3 DNA: TGTGCCAGCAGTTCCCCCGGGTTTGGGGGGGACACTGAAGCTTTCTTT.

The rearrangement joins TRBV19 to TRBJ1-5; D unresolved. V was pared by 5 bases and J by 7 bases, with 15 bases between. The length of the CDR3 is 14 residues. Germline CDR1 LNHDA, CDR2 SQIVND (reference sequence). In DNA form, the CDR3 reads TGTGCCAGTAGTGGTAGGGATGGACGGCAGCCCCAGCATTTT. It specifies CASSGRDGRQPQHF.

This chain uses TRBV7-9 with TRBJ2-7, with D maybe TRBD2 (6 bases). V shed 0 bases and J shed 5 bases, with 11 bases lying between them. CDR3 size: 14 residues. The V gene's germline CDR1 is SEHNR and CDR2 FQNEAQ (reference sequence). Written as DNA, the CDR3 is TGTGCCAGCAGCTTAGCAGGCGGGACCCACGAGCAGTACTTC. This gives the protein CASSLAGGTHEQYF.

The chain uses TRBV10-3 and TRBJ2-7, with D uncertain. Looked up from germline, CDR1 is ENHRY and CDR2 is SYGVKD. This CDR3 has 11 residues. V lost 9 bases and J 5 bases, leaving 11 bases between the germline ends. This chain's CDR3 is CAIGRVDEQYF. The CDR3 nucleotides are TGTGCCATTGGACGCGTTGACGAGCAGTACTTC.

This clone was found a few times. The chain uses TRBV6-5 and TRBJ2-3; maybe TRBD2 (6 bases). The CDR3 loop spans 14 amino acids. The V end was cut by 8 bases, the J end by 2 bases, with 14 bases between. Germline V gives CDR1 MNHEY, CDR2 SVGAGI. CDR3 sequence: CASRTRGVTDTQYF. The CDR3 DNA reads TGTGCCAGCCGAACGCGCGGGGTCACAGATACGCAGTATTTT.

This clone was detected only a few times. The V gene is TRBV6-6, the J gene TRBJ2-3; 8 nucleotides match TRBD2. J was trimmed by 0 bases and V by 2 bases; bases with no gene match: 4. In germline, CDR1 is MNHNY, CDR2 SVGAGI (reference sequence). This CDR3 is built from 16 residues. The CDR3 DNA reads as TGTGCCAGCAGTTACGATAAGCGGGGGAGCACAGATACGCAGTATTTT. This sequence encodes CASSYDKRGSTDTQYF.

The rearrangement uses TRBV19 and TRBJ2-7; 13 positions agree with TRBD2. The CDR3 has 15 residues. Trimming removed 3 bases from V and 3 bases from J; junction bases left unmatched: 2. Germline lookup yields CDR1 LNHDA and CDR2 SQIVND (reference sequence). The CDR3 DNA sequence: TGTGCCAGTAGTATGGGACTAGCGGGACACTACGAGCAGTACTTC. Protein sequence: CASSMGLAGHYEQYF.

The V call is TRBV2, the J call TRBJ2-7; the match to TRBD1 covers 7 bases. The length of the CDR3 is 14 residues. Germline loops: CDR1 SNHLY, CDR2 FYNNEI. J gave up 0 bases and V 6 bases, and 5 bases lay outside the gene matches. CDR3 sequence: CASSYRDSSYEQYF. As DNA, the CDR3 is TGTGCCAGCAGCTACCGGGACAGCTCCTACGAGCAGTACTTC.

A single count supports this clone. The gene calls are TRBV30 and TRBJ2-2, with TRBD2 matching 8 bases. The CDR3 contains 15 residues. The J segment lost 5 bases and the V segment lost 4 bases, leaving 9 bases of the junction unmatched. Germline assignment: CDR1 GTSNPN and CDR2 SVGIG (reference sequence). CDR3 sequence (DNA): TGTGCCTGGAATATCGGGAGGGCCGATACCGGGGAGCTGTTTTTT. Translation gives CAWNIGRADTGELFF. Using reference TRBV30 and TRBJ2-2 for the parts outside the CDR3, the full variable domain is SQTIHQWPATLVQPVGSPLSLECTVEGTSNPNLYWYRQAAGRGLQLLFYSVGIGQISSEVPQNLSASRPQDRQFILSSKKLLLSDSGFYLCAWNIGRADTGELFFGEGSRLTVL.

The V call is TRBV6-5, the J call TRBJ2-2; 8 nucleotides line up with TRBD1. J gave up 7 bases and V 0 bases, and 4 bases lay outside the gene matches. This CDR3 is 15 amino acids long. Germline V gives CDR1 MNHEY, CDR2 SVGAGI. CDR3 bases: TGTGCCAGCAGTTACTCAGGGGACAGGCACGGGGAGCTGTTTTTT. Protein sequence: CASSYSGDRHGELFF.

This clone was picked up a small number of times. The chain employs TRBV7-2 and TRBJ2-1; 10 positions match TRBD1. V shed 7 bases, J shed 2 bases, and the junction held 5 bases outside the gene matches. The CDR3 is 15 amino acids. Germline values: CDR1 SGHTA, CDR2 FQGNSA. DNA for the CDR3: TGTGCCAGCACTGACAGGGGGCTCCCCTACAATGAGCAGTTCTTC. Its protein is CASTDRGLPYNEQFF. The whole variable domain, filled in from reference TRBV7-2 and TRBJ2-1, reads GAGVSQSPSNKVTEKGKDVELRCDPISGHTALYWYRQSLGQGLEFLIYFQGNSAPDKSGLPSDRFSAERTGGSVSTLTIQRTQQEDSAVYLCASTDRGLPYNEQFFGPGTRLTVL.